Given below is one T cell receptor (beta chain) in context. The antigen is unknown. The data derive from a study of OX40 agonist ivuxolimab in advanced cancers. The assay was immunoSEQ multiplex PCR, and TCRdb's table has in-frame clones only and misses some. Of approximately 44,000 clones detected, over 70% appear once; the ten largest clones hold over 9.5%. Findings and caveats of the study: Clonal expansion was seen in CD4+ and CD8+ blood T cells by week 6 at 0.1 to 3.0 mg/kg. The 0.1-3.0 mg/kg partial responders had among the lowest clonal expansion.

Trimming removed 4 bases at V and 0 bases at J, with 12 bases between. CDR3 length: 16 amino acids. Germline V lookup: CDR1 SGHAT, CDR2 FQNNGV. The material was CD4+ or CD8+ T cells sorted from blood, obtained in a trial of the OX40 agonist ivuxolimab. The source is an adult with an advanced solid tumor such as melanoma, head and neck, liver or kidney cancer. The chain carries TRBV11-2 and TRBJ2-2; no clear D. The CDR3 sequence: CASSSGPIANTGELFF. CDR3 DNA: TGTGCCAGCAGCTCCGGACCGATCGCGAACACCGGGGAGCTGTTTTTT.